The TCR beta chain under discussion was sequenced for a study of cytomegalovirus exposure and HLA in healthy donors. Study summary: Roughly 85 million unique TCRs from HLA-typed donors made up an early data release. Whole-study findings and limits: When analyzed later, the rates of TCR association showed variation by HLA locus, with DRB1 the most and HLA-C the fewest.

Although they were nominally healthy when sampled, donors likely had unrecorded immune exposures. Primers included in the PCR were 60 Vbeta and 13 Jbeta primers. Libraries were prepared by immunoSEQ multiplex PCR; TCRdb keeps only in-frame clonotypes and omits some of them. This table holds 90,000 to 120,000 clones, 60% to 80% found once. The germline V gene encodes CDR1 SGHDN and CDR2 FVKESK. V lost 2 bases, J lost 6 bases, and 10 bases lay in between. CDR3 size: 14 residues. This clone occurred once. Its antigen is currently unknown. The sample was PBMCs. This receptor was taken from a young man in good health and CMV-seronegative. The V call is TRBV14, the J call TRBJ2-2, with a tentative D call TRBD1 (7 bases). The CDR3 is CASSQPGGSGELFF. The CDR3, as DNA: TGTGCCAGCAGCCAACCAGGGGGGTCCGGGGAGCTGTTTTTT.